The sequence of this TCR beta chain was determined in a study of T-cell reconstitution after alpha-beta-depleted transplantation in children. Study-level points and caveats: Surviving recipient T cells and intrathymic progenitors accounted for some patients' high TCRbeta diversity at day 60. One year post-transplant, T-cell counts and diversity were largely derived from T cells produced anew. In patients about two months after transplant, alpha-beta T cells reportedly arose from several hundred expanded graft clones.

Remarks on this clonotype: Its target is unknown.

During its preparation, the TCRbeta library received unique molecular identifiers. Via MiXCR, TCRdb re-called the PCR reads, giving one row per CDR3 protein. The sample holds under 85,000 distinct CDR3 sequences, roughly 18% seen once. CDR1 and CDR2 from the germline V gene are LGHDT and YNNKEL (reference sequence). The CDR3 consists of 13 residues. V trimming: 3 bases; J trimming: 4 bases; junction bases outside the gene matches: 2. The chain employs TRBV3-1 and TRBJ1-1; 7 bases match TRBD1. Source: PBMCs, mostly from graft donor cells, taken 360 days after TCRalphabeta/CD19-depleted stem cell transplant. This clonotype originated in a male patient aged 2-15 years who had a stem cell transplant for acute lymphoblastic leukemia, so the T cells may come from the graft donor. CDR3 DNA: TGTGCCAGCAGCCATGGGACAGTCACTGAAGCTTTCTTT. Its protein product is CASSHGTVTEAFF.